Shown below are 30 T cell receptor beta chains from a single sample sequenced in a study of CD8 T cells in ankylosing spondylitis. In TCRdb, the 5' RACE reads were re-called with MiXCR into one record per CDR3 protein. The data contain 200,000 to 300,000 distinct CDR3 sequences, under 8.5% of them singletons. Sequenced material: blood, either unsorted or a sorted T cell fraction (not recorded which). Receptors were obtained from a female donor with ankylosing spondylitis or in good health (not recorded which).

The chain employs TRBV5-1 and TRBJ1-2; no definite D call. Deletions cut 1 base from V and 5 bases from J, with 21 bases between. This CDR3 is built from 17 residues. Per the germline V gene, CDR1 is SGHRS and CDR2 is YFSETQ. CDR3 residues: CASSLFGSGPTSYGYTF. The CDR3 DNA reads TGCGCCAGCAGCTTGTTTGGTTCAGGCCCGACCTCATATGGCTACACCTTC.

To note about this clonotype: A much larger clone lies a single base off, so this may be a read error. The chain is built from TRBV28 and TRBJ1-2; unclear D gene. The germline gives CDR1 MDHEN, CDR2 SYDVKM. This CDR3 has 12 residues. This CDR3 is CASSLFPYGYAF. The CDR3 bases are TGTGCCAGCAGTTTATTCCCATATGGCTACGCCTTC.

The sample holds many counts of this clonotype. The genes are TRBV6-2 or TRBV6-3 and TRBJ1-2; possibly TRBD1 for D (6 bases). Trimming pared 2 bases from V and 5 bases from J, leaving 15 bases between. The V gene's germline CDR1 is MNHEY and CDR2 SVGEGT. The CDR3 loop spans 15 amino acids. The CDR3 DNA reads TGTGCCAGCAGTTACCGACAGGCCCCGCTGTATGGCTACACCTTC. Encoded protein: CASSYRQAPLYGYTF.

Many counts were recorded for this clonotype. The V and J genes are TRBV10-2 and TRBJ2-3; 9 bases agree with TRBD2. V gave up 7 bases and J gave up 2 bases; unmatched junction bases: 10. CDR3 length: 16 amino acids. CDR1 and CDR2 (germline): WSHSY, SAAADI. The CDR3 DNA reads TGCGCCAGCATTGTTGAGGGACTAGCTAACACAGATACGCAGTATTTT. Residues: CASIVEGLANTDTQYF.

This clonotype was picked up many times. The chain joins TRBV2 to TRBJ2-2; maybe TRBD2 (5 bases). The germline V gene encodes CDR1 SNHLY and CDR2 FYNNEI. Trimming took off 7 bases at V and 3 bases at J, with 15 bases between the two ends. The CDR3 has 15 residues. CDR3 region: CASKMEAAHTGELFF. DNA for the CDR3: TGTGCCAGCAAGATGGAAGCGGCCCACACCGGGGAGCTGTTTTTT.

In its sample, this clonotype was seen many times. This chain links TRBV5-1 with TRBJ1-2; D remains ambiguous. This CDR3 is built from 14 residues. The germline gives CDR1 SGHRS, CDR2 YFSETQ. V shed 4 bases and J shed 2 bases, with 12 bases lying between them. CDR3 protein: CASSHSVNNYGYTF. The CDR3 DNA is TGCGCCAGCAGCCATTCAGTGAACAACTATGGCTACACCTTC.

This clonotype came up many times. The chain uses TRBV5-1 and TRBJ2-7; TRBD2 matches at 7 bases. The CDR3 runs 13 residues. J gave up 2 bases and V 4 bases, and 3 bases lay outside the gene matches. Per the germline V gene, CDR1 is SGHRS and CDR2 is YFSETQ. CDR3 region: CASSRGSPYEQYF. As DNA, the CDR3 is TGCGCCAGCAGCCGCGGGAGCCCCTACGAGCAGTACTTC. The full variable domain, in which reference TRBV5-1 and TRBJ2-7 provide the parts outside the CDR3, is KAGVTQTPRYLIKTRGQQVTLSCSPISGHRSVSWYQQTPGQGLQFLFEYFSETQRNKGNFPGRFSGRQFSNSRSEMNVSTLELGDSALYLCASSRGSPYEQYFGPGTRLTVT.

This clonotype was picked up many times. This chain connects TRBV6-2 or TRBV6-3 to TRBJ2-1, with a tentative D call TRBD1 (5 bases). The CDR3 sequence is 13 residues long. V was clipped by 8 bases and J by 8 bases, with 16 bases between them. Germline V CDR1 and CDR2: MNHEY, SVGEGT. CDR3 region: CASDEIWGDEQFF. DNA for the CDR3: TGTGCCAGCGACGAAATCTGGGGCGATGAGCAGTTCTTC.

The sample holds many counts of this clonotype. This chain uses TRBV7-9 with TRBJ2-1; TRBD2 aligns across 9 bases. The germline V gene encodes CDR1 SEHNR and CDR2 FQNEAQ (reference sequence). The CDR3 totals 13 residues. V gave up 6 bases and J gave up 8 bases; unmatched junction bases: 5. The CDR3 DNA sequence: TGTGCCAGCAGTAGCGGGAGAATTGATGAGCAGTTCTTC. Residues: CASSSGRIDEQFF.

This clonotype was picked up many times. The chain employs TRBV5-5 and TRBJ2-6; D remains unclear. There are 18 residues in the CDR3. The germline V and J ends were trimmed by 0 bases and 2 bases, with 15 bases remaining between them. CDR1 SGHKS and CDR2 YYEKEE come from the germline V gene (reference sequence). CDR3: CASSLGWGQGPGANVLTF. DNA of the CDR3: TGTGCCAGCAGCTTGGGATGGGGTCAAGGCCCTGGGGCCAACGTCCTGACTTTC. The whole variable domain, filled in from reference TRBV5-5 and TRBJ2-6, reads DAGVTQSPTHLIKTRGQQVTLRCSPISGHKSVSWYQQVLGQGPQFIFQYYEKEERGRGNFPDRFSARQFPNYSSELNVNALLLGDSALYLCASSLGWGQGPGANVLTFGAGSRLTVL.

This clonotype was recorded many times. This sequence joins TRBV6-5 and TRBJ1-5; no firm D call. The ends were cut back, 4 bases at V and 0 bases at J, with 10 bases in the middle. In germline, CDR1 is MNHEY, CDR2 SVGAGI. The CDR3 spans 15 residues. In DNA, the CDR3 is TGTGCCAGCAGTTTCAGGTCTGATAGCAATCAGCCCCAGCATTTT. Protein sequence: CASSFRSDSNQPQHF.

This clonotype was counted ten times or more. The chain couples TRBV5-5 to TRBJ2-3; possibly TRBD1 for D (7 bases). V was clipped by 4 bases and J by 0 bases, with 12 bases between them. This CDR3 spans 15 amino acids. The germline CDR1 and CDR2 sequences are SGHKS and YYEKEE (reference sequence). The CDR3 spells CASSPRGESTDTQYF. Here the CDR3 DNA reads TGTGCCAGCAGCCCCAGGGGGGAGAGCACAGATACGCAGTATTTT. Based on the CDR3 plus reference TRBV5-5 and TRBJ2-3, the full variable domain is DAGVTQSPTHLIKTRGQQVTLRCSPISGHKSVSWYQQVLGQGPQFIFQYYEKEERGRGNFPDRFSARQFPNYSSELNVNALLLGDSALYLCASSPRGESTDTQYFGPGTRLTVL.

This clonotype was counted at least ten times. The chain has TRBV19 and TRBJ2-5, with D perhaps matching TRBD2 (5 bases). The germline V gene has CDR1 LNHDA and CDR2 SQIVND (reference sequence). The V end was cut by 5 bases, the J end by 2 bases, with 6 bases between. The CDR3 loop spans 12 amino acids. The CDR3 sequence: CASSGEQETQYF. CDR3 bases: TGTGCCAGTAGTGGGGAGCAAGAGACCCAGTACTTC.

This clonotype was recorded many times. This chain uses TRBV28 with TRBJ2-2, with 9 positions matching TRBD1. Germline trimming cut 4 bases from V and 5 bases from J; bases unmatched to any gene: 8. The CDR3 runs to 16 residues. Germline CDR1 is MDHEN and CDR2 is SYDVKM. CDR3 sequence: CASSSSGQGRTGELFF. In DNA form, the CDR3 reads TGTGCCAGCAGTTCGTCCGGACAGGGGAGGACCGGGGAGCTGTTTTTT.

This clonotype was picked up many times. The CDR3 here is CASSRTGNYGYTF. The CDR3 DNA is TGTGCCAGCAGCCGGACAGGCAACTATGGCTACACCTTC. This chain uses TRBV5-4 with TRBJ1-2, with 7 bases aligning to TRBD1. This CDR3 has 13 residues. V shed 4 bases, J shed 2 bases, and the junction held 2 bases outside the gene matches. The germline V gene encodes CDR1 SGHNT and CDR2 YYREEE (reference sequence).

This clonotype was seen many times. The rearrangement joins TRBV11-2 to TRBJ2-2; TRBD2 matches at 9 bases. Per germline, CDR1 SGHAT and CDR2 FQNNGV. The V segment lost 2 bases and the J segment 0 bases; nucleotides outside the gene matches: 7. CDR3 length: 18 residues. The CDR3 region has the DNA TGTGCCAGCAGCTTACCCACGGGACTAGCCTCGAACACCGGGGAGCTGTTTTTT. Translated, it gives CASSLPTGLASNTGELFF.

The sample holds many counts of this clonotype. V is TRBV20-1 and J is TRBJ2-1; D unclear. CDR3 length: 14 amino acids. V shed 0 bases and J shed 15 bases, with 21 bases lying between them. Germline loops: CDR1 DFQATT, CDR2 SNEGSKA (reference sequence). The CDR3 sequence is CSAREEYRVGWTFF. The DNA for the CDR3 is TGCAGTGCTAGAGAGGAGTATAGGGTGGGGTGGACGTTCTTC.

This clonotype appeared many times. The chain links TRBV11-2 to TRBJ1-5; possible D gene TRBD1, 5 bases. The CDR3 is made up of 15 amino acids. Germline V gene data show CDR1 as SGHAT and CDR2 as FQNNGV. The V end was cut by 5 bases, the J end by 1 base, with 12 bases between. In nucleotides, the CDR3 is TGTGCCAGCAGCCCACCTAAGGGGAGCAATCAGCCCCAGCATTTT. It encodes CASSPPKGSNQPQHF. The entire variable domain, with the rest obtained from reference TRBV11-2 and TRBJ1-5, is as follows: EAGVAQSPRYKIIEKRQSVAFWCNPISGHATLYWYQQILGQGPKLLIQFQNNGVVDDSQLPKDRFSAERLKGVDSTLKIQPAKLEDSAVYLCASSPPKGSNQPQHFGDGTRLSIL.

Here the CDR3 DNA reads TGCGCCAGCAGCCAGGTGGGGCCGCCCTACACCGGTGAAAAACTGTTTTTT. Translation: CASSQVGPPYTGEKLFF. The chain couples TRBV4-3 to TRBJ1-4, with D possibly being TRBD1 (5 bases). Germline loops: CDR1 LGHNA, CDR2 YSLEER. V was cut by 3 bases and J by 7 bases, with 21 bases left in between. This CDR3 has 17 residues.

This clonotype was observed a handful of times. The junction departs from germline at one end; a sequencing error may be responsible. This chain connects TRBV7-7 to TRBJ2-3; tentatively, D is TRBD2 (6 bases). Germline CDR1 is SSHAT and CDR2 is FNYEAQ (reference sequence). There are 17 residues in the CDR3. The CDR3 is CASSPRTRGKGTDTQYF. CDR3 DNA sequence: TGTGCTAGCAGCCCCCGGACGCGGGGAAAAGGCACAGATACGCAGTATTTT.

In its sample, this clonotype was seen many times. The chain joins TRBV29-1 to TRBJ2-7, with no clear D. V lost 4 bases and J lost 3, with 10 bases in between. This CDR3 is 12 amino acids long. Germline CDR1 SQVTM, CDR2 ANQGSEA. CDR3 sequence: CSVVRPYYEQYF. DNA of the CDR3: TGCAGCGTTGTGAGGCCCTACTACGAGCAGTACTTC.

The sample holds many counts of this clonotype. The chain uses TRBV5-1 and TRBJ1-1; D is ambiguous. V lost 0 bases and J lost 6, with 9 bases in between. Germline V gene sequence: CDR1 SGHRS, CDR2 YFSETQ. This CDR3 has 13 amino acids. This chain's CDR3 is CASSLAPEAEAFF. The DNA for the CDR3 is TGCGCCAGCAGCTTGGCCCCAGAGGCTGAAGCTTTCTTT. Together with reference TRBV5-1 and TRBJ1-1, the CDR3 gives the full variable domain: KAGVTQTPRYLIKTRGQQVTLSCSPISGHRSVSWYQQTPGQGLQFLFEYFSETQRNKGNFPGRFSGRQFSNSRSEMNVSTLELGDSALYLCASSLAPEAEAFFGQGTRLTVV.

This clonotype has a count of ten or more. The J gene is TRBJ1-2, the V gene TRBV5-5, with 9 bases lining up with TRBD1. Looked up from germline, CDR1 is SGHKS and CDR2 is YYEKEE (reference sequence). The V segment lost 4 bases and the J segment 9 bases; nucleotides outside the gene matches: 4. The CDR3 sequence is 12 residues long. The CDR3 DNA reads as TGTGCCAGCAGCCCTGGGACAGGGAGCTACACCTTC. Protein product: CASSPGTGSYTF.

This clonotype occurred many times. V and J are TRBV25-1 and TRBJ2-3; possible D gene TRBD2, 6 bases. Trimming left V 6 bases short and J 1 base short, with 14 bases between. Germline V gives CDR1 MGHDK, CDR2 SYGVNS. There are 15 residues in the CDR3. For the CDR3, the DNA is TGTGCCAGCAGGGGTAGCGGAGGAGGCACAGATACGCAGTATTTT. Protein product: CASRGSGGGTDTQYF.

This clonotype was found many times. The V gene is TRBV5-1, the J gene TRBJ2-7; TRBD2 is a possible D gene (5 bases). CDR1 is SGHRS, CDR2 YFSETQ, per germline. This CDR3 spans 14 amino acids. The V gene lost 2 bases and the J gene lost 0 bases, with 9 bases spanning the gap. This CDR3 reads CASSLAESSYEQYF. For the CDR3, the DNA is TGCGCCAGCAGCTTAGCGGAGAGCTCCTACGAGCAGTACTTC. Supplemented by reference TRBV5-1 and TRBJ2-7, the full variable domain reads KAGVTQTPRYLIKTRGQQVTLSCSPISGHRSVSWYQQTPGQGLQFLFEYFSETQRNKGNFPGRFSGRQFSNSRSEMNVSTLELGDSALYLCASSLAESSYEQYFGPGTRLTVT.

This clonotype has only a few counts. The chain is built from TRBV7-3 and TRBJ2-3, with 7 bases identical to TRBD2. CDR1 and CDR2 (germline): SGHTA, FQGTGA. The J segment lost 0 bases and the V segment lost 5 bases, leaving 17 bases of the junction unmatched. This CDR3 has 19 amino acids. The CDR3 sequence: CASSPPSAGATTSTDTQYF. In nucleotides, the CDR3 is TGTGCCAGCAGCCCACCTAGCGCGGGAGCGACCACTAGCACAGATACGCAGTATTTT.

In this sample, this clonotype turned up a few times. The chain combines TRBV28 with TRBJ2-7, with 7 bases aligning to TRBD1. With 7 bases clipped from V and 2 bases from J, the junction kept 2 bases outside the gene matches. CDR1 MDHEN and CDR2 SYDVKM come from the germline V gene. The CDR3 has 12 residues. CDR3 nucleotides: TGTGCCAGCAAGGGACAGACCTACGAGCAGTACTTC. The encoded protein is CASKGQTYEQYF.

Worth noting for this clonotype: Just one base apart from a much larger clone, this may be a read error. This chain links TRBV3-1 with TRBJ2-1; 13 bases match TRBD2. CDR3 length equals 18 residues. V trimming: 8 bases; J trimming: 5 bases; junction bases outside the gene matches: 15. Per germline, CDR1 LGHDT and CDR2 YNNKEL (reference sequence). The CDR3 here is CASCFPGLAGPGDNEQFF. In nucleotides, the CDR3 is TGTGCCAGCTGTTTCCCGGGACTAGCGGGACCAGGCGACAATGAGCAGTTCTTC.

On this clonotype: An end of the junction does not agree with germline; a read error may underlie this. The CDR3 coding sequence is TGTGCTAGTGGTTACCGGGACAGGGCCTTC. The encoded protein is CASGYRDRAF. The chain employs TRBV12-5 and TRBJ2-5; TRBD1 aligns across 9 bases. The CDR3 covers 10 residues. Germline V gene data show CDR1 as LGHNT and CDR2 as FRNRAP.

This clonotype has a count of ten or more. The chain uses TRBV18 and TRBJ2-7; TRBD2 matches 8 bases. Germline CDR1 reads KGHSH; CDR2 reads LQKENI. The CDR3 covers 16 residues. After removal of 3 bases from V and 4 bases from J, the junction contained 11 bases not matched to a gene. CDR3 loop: CASSPVAGGITYEQYF. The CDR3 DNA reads TGTGCCAGCTCACCGGTTGCGGGAGGTATTACGTACGAGCAGTACTTC.